This entry concerns a single TCR beta chain. The repertoire was sequenced with immunoSEQ multiplex PCR; TCRdb's copy has only in-frame clones and lacks some. The sample comprises hundreds of thousands of clones, about 87% of which are singletons, and approximately 1.9% rests with the top ten. Participants came from roughly 24 US areas, aged about 18 to 90 years. Clinical history reported by participants formed the basis on which cohorts were assigned. This CDR3 comprises 12 residues. J gave up 13 bases and V 1 base, and 2 bases lay outside the gene matches. From germline, CDR1 is GTSNPN and CDR2 SVGIG (reference sequence). The data stem from a study of blood T cell repertoires in COVID-19. About the research overall: The study counted Cohort 3 donors as recovered given two negative PCRs, clearance, or symptom resolution. Material from acute and convalescent COVID-19 was sourced from the United States, Italy and Spain.

The TCR sequence derives from a man aged 35-49 years in a cohort exposed to, infected with or recovered from COVID-19 (not recorded which). Sequencing input: PBMCs or T cells enriched from blood (not recorded which). The V gene is TRBV30, the J gene TRBJ1-6; 9 bases agree with TRBD1. The CDR3 DNA reads TGTGCCTGGAGTGGACAGGGGGAGCCCCTCCACTTT. Residues: CAWSGQGEPLHF.